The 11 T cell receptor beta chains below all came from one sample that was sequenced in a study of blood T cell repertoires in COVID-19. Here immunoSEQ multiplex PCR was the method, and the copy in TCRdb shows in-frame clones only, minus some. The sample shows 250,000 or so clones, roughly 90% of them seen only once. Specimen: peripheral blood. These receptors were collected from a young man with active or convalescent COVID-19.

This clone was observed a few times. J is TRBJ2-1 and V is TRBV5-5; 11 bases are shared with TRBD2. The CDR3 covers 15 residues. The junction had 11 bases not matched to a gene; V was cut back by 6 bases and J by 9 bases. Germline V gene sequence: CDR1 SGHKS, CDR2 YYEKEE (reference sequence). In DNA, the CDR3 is TGTGCCAGCACCATTAGCGGGGGGGCGATCGGTGAGCAGTTCTTC. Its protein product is CASTISGGAIGEQFF.

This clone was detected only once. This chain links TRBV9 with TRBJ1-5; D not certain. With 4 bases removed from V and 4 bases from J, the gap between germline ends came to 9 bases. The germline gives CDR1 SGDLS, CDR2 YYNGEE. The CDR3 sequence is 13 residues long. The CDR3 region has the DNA TGTGCCAGCAGCATGGCAGTAAATCAGCCCCAGCATTTT. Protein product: CASSMAVNQPQHF.

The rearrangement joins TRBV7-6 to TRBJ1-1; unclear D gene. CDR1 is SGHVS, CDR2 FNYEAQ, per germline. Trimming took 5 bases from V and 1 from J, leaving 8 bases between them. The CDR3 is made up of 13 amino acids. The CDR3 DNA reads TGTGCCAGCAGCCCGAGGCGGAACACTGAAGCTTTCTTT. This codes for CASSPRRNTEAFF.

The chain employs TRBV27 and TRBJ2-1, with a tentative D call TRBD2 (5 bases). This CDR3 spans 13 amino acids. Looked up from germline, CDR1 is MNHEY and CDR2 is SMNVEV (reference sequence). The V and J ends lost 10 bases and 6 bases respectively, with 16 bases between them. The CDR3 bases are TGTGCCACAGCATTGGGCGAGGGCAATGAGCAGTTCTTC. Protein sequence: CATALGEGNEQFF.

In DNA form, the CDR3 reads TGTGCCAGCAGCTATCTCGGCTCCTACGAGCAGTACTTC. This gives the protein CASSYLGSYEQYF. V usage is TRBV5-6 and J usage is TRBJ2-7, with no clear D. The CDR3 totals 13 residues. CDR1 is SGHDT and CDR2 is YYEEEE in the germline V gene. V was clipped by 3 bases and J by 0 bases, with 7 bases between them.

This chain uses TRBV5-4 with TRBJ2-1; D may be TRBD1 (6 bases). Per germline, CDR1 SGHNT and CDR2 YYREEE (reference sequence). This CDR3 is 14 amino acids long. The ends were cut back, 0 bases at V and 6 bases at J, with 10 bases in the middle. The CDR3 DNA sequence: TGTGCCAGCAGCTTGGGGGGGCCCTCCAATGAGCAGTTCTTC. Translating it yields CASSLGGPSNEQFF.

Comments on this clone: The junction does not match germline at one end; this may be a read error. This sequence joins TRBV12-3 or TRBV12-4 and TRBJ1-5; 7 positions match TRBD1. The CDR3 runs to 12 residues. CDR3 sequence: CASSHKTGALFF. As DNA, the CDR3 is TGTGCCAGCAGCCATAAAACAGGGGCCCTTTTTTTT.

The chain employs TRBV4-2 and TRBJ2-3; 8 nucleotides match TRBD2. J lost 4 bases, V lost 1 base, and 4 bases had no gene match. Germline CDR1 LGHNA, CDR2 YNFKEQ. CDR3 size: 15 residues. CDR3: CASSQGGGIADTQYF. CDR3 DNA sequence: TGTGCCAGCAGCCAAGGCGGGGGGATCGCAGATACGCAGTATTTT.

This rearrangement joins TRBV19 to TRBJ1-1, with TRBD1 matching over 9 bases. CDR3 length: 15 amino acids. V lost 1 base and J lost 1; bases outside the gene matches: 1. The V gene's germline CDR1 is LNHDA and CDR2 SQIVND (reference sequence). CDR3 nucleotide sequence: TGTGCCAGTAGTATAGGGACAGGGGAGAACACTGAAGCTTTCTTT. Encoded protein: CASSIGTGENTEAFF.

The CDR3 here is CATLVTSYEQYF. The CDR3 DNA follows: TGTGCCACTCTAGTAACCTCCTACGAGCAGTACTTC. The chain combines TRBV6-5 with TRBJ2-7; no clear D gene. The germline V and J ends were trimmed by 10 bases and 0 bases, with 10 bases remaining between them. The CDR3 has 12 amino acids. From germline, CDR1 is MNHEY and CDR2 SVGAGI.

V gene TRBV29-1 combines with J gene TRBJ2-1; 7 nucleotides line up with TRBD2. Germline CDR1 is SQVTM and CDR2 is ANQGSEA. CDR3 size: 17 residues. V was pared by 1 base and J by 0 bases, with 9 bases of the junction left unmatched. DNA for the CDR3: TGCAGCGTTGAAGGAACCGGGACTACCAACTCCTACAATGAGCAGTTCTTC. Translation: CSVEGTGTTNSYNEQFF.